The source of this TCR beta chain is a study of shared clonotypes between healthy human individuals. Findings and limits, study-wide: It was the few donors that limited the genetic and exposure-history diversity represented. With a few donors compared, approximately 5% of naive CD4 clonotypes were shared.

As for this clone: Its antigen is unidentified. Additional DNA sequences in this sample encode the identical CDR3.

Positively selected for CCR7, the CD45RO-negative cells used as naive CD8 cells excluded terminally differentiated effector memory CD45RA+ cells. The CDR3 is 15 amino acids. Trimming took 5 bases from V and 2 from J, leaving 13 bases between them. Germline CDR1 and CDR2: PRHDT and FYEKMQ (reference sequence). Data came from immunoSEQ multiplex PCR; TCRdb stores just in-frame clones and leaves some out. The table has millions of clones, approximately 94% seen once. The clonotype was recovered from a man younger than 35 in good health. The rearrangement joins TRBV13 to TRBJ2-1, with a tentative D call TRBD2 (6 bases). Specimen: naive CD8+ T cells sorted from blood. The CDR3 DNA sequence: TGTGCCAGCAGCCCCGGGACTGGGACCTACAATGAGCAGTTCTTC. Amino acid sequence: CASSPGTGTYNEQFF.